This T cell receptor (beta chain) was captured by sequencing in a study of T cell repertoires in cytomegalovirus infection. Study summary: Carrying CMV and the relevant HLA type showed in public TCR beta signatures.

Findings and caveats of the study: Cumulative frequency (of public TCR beta family members) identified carriers of CMV plus the relevant HLA. Clonotype analysis showed dominance of the ex vivo response by HLA-C-restricted CMV-specific TCR beta clonotypes.

This CDR3 has 11 amino acids. Germline V gives CDR1 ENHRY, CDR2 SYGVKD. The V and J ends lost 7 bases and 6 bases respectively, with 10 bases between them. TCRdb reprocessed the reads with MiXCR, giving one entry per CDR3 protein. The sample shows 150,000 to 200,000 distinct CDR3 sequences, about 15% of them seen only once. This clonotype showed up just a few times. No antigen is known for it. Material: PBMCs. The TCR comes from a human donor in good health (CMV status not recorded). Some clones in this sample may be carry-over from other donors' samples. The chain employs TRBV10-3 and TRBJ2-7, with D perhaps assigned TRBD1 or TRBD2 (5 bases each). This CDR3 is CAITRGGEQYF. The CDR3 coding sequence is TGTGCCATCACCCGTGGGGGCGAGCAGTACTTC.